This record concerns one T cell receptor (beta chain) sequence. The antigen is unknown. This clone may be a read error of a much larger clone one base away. The germline gives CDR1 SGHKS, CDR2 YYEKEE (reference sequence). This CDR3 region has 13 residues. This entry is derived from a study of tumor-infiltrating lymphocytes in primary liver carcinoma. At the level of the study: Each sample had roughly 3.5 to 8 million productive TCRbeta reads regardless of tissue type.

TCR beta cDNA was reverse-transcribed from around 0.55 ug of total RNA. The reaction used a constant-region primer and ProtoScript II reverse transcriptase. Each TCR beta library was derived from three nested multiplex PCR rounds that employed slightly modified ARM-PCR. Amplification in the first two PCR rounds was performed using TRBV1-TRBV30 forward primers and a C-beta reverse primer for 10 cycles each. TCRdb reanalysed the multiplex PCR reads using MiXCR and keeps one entry per CDR3 protein. The sample yields about 330,000 distinct CDR3 sequences, almost 65% seen once. Out of unsorted whole blood came the blood RNA, and germline DNA was extracted as well. In advance of surgery, about 4.4 milliliters of peripheral blood were collected. The study's findings and limits: Tumor samples exhibited a significantly greater top-250-clone fraction than blood samples (p = 0.039). Tumor-adjacent and tumor-blood pairs displayed less overlap than did pairs of tumor regions.

The source material was peripheral blood. This chain links TRBV5-5 with TRBJ2-7, with D possibly matching TRBD2 (5 bases). The receptor was isolated from a man aged 40-49 years with primary liver carcinoma and hepatitis B virus infection. The CDR3 DNA follows: TGTGCCAGCAACTTGGGCAGGAGGTACGAGCAGTACTTC. The encoded protein is CASNLGRRYEQYF.